Listed below are T cell receptor beta chains from one sample, sequenced in a study of vaccination effects on CD4 cells after COVID-19. These receptors lack a known antigen. The table came from immunoSEQ multiplex PCR; TCRdb's copy has only in-frame clones and leaves some out. This table holds under 85,000 clones, about three quarters found once. Material: CD4+ T cells from PBMCs cultured with HCoV-OC43 spike peptides, obtained after COVID-19 vaccination. The receptors were gathered from a human donor who received a COVID-19 vaccine. CDR3s include the opening cysteine and the closing phenylalanine or tryptophan. The order of the fields is J gene, clone size, V gene, CDR3 protein. Only part of the rows carry a size: once, few, many, or a class if the clone is expanded.

j_call: TRBJ2-5
clone_size: -
v_call: TRBV18
cdr3_aa: CASSPPWGTGAQETQYF

j_call: TRBJ2-2
clone_size: -
v_call: TRBV15
cdr3_aa: CATSRGQALNTGELFF

j_call: TRBJ1-2
clone_size: -
v_call: TRBV30
cdr3_aa: CAWRRELNYGYTF

j_call: TRBJ1-1
clone_size: -
v_call: TRBV11-2
cdr3_aa: CASSFLPRGSGTEAFF

j_call: TRBJ1-4
clone_size: -
v_call: TRBV6-5
cdr3_aa: CASSSEWTGGKLFF

j_call: TRBJ2-3
clone_size: -
v_call: TRBV7-3
cdr3_aa: CASSLGGPDTQYF

j_call: TRBJ1-2
clone_size: -
v_call: TRBV5-8
cdr3_aa: CASPKGAGLGYTF

j_call: TRBJ2-5
clone_size: -
v_call: TRBV3-1/TRBV3-2
cdr3_aa: CLKGVGWAQYF

j_call: TRBJ1-5
clone_size: once
v_call: TRBV4-2
cdr3_aa: CASSQAGTENQPQHF

j_call: TRBJ2-5
clone_size: once
v_call: TRBV6-2/TRBV6-3
cdr3_aa: CASSNSAPGGTQYF

j_call: TRBJ2-2
clone_size: -
v_call: TRBV6-4
cdr3_aa: CASSVTGVTGELFF

j_call: TRBJ2-3
clone_size: -
v_call: TRBV29-1
cdr3_aa: CSGEGGLTGGTDTQYF

j_call: TRBJ2-2
clone_size: once
v_call: TRBV9
cdr3_aa: CASSGATRRTNTGELFF

j_call: TRBJ1-3
clone_size: -
v_call: TRBV10-2
cdr3_aa: CASRAYLGGAVGNTIYF

j_call: TRBJ1-6
clone_size: -
v_call: TRBV2
cdr3_aa: CASSEDRNYNSPLHF

j_call: TRBJ2-3
clone_size: -
v_call: TRBV6-1
cdr3_aa: CASSEGGAGTDTQYF

j_call: TRBJ2-1
clone_size: -
v_call: TRBV5-1
cdr3_aa: CASSFIQGSYNEQFF

j_call: TRBJ2-3
clone_size: -
v_call: TRBV6-2/TRBV6-3
cdr3_aa: CASSFPGQGLIQTDTQYF

j_call: TRBJ2-1
clone_size: -
v_call: TRBV7-2
cdr3_aa: CASSFRWGQDNEQFF

j_call: TRBJ2-5
clone_size: once
v_call: TRBV10-3
cdr3_aa: CAISESKETQYF

j_call: TRBJ2-2
clone_size: -
v_call: TRBV15
cdr3_aa: CATSRVGGMAGELFF

j_call: TRBJ1-5
clone_size: -
v_call: TRBV5-1
cdr3_aa: CASSSTGHPEPQHF